This TCR beta chain was identified in a study of blood T cells in healthy people across ages. Study information: Through template switching, about one barcoded beta molecule was captured per two T cells, as measured in model experiments.

Study results and caveats: As age increased, TCR beta diversity per million T cells fell in a roughly linear fashion.

PBMCs were isolated at a quantity of at least 7 million per sample. The authors ran a second PCR of about 7 to 12 cycles using a sample-barcoded 5' primer and a J-beta primer mix. TCRdb re-called the 5' RACE reads through MiXCR, storing one row per CDR3 protein. The sample contains fewer than 650,000 distinct CDR3 sequences, 27% of which appear only once. Germline V gives CDR1 LGHDT, CDR2 YNNKEL (reference sequence). This CDR3 spans 20 amino acids. Trimming pared 0 bases from V and 1 base from J, leaving 24 bases between. This clonotype was counted between two and nine times. Antigen specificity is unknown. Another study also made use of these data, one on T cells of mothers and their children. From that report: At a sensitivity of roughly 100 clones per million clonotypes, no persistent microchimeric T cell clones appeared.

The sample consisted of blood. The chain uses TRBV3-1 and TRBJ2-5; D remains ambiguous. The TCR sequence derives from a boy aged 2-9 years in good health. The CDR3 region is CASSQDQGAIRMYLQETQYF. CDR3 in DNA: TGTGCCAGCAGCCAAGATCAAGGAGCGATCAGGATGTATCTCCAAGAGACCCAGTACTTC.